Each of the 24 T cell receptor beta chains below was sequenced from the same sample in a study of blood T cell repertoires in COVID-19. Profiling relied on immunoSEQ multiplex PCR, and the TCRdb table lists in-frame clones only, not all of them. The table shows more than 200,000 clones, with around nine tenths occurring only once. The sample consisted of peripheral blood. The origin of the receptors is a woman in her sixties with COVID-19, enrolled during active disease.

This clone was seen a handful of times. V and J are TRBV15 and TRBJ1-5; D might be TRBD1 (6 bases). Per the germline V gene, CDR1 is LNHNV and CDR2 is YYDKDF (reference sequence). V lost 2 bases and J 4 bases, leaving 12 bases between the germline ends. CDR3 length equals 15 residues. Here the CDR3 DNA reads TGTGCCACCAGCAGAAGCTACAGGGAAAATCAGCCCCAGCATTTT. Its protein is CATSRSYRENQPQHF.

The CDR3 spells CASSRGQSYEQYF. In DNA, the CDR3 is TGTGCCAGCAGCCGGGGACAGTCCTACGAGCAGTACTTC. V and J are TRBV3-1 (or the pseudogene TRBV3-2) and TRBJ2-7; 7 positions match TRBD1. V lost 4 bases and J lost 1; bases outside the gene matches: 1. The CDR3 covers 13 residues. The germline V gene has CDR1 LGHDT and CDR2 YNNKEL (reference sequence).

This clone was observed a handful of times. This chain joins TRBV2 and TRBJ1-6, with 11 bases aligning to TRBD1. Germline CDR1 and CDR2: SNHLY and FYNNEI. This CDR3 is 16 amino acids long. Trimming took 6 bases from V and 10 from J; bases not matched to a gene: 11. The chain's CDR3 is CASSSGTGGMSSPLHF. DNA of the CDR3: TGTGCCAGCAGCAGCGGGACAGGGGGTATGAGCTCACCCCTCCACTTT.

This chain uses TRBV18 with TRBJ1-5; 8 nucleotides agree with TRBD1. V trimming: 3 bases; J trimming: 6 bases; junction bases outside the gene matches: 7. CDR3 length: 15 residues. The germline V gene encodes CDR1 KGHSH and CDR2 LQKENI. DNA for the CDR3: TGTGCCAGCTCACCGGGACAGGAGACGGGTCAGCCCCAGCATTTT. Amino acids: CASSPGQETGQPQHF.

This chain links TRBV11-2 with TRBJ2-2; TRBD1 is a possible D gene (6 bases). Looked up from germline, CDR1 is SGHAT and CDR2 is FQNNGV. The length of the CDR3 is 18 residues. Trimming left V 4 bases short and J 7 bases short, with 25 bases between. CDR3 amino acids: CASSSLRRDTPGIGELFF. The CDR3 nucleotides are TGTGCCAGCAGCTCTCTTCGCCGGGACACACCCGGGATCGGGGAGCTGTTTTTT.

The chain is built from TRBV3-1 (or the pseudogene TRBV3-2) and TRBJ2-7, with 10 bases lining up with TRBD2. V was pared by 1 base and J by 4 bases, with 4 bases of the junction left unmatched. Per the germline V gene, CDR1 is LGHDT and CDR2 is YNNKEL (reference sequence). The CDR3 extends over 15 amino acids. This CDR3 is CASSQGSSGSYEQYF. CDR3 sequence (DNA): TGTGCCAGCAGCCAAGGGTCTAGCGGGAGTTACGAGCAGTACTTC.

This chain links TRBV14 with TRBJ2-1; 7 nucleotides match TRBD2. The V gene's germline CDR1 is SGHDN and CDR2 FVKESK. Trimming at V came to 1 base and at J to 5 bases, leaving 8 bases not matched to a gene. There are 16 residues in the CDR3. Written as DNA, the CDR3 is TGTGCCAGCAGCCAAGTCGCGGGAGTCACCCACAATGAGCAGTTCTTC. This gives the protein CASSQVAGVTHNEQFF.

In this sample, this clone turned up once. The V and J genes are TRBV27 and TRBJ2-3, with unresolved D. The CDR3 runs 12 residues. Trimming pared 0 bases from V and 6 bases from J, leaving 4 bases between. Germline CDR1 is MNHEY and CDR2 is SMNVEV (reference sequence). Here the CDR3 DNA reads TGTGCCAGCAGTTTATCTCCGGATACGCAGTATTTT. This gives the protein CASSLSPDTQYF.

The chain links TRBV4-1 to TRBJ2-1, with 9 bases matching TRBD2. Germline values: CDR1 MGHRA, CDR2 YSYEKL. The CDR3 has 18 amino acids. J gave up 8 bases and V 0 bases, and 14 bases lay outside the gene matches. The CDR3 here is CASSQDLTSGTLGYEQFF. DNA for the CDR3: TGCGCCAGCAGCCAAGATTTGACTAGCGGAACATTAGGGTATGAGCAGTTCTTC.

This clone was detected once. This sequence joins TRBV24-1 and TRBJ2-1; unclear D gene. Germline V gene sequence: CDR1 KGHDR, CDR2 SFDVKD. Trimming removed 7 bases from V and 8 bases from J, with 14 bases in between. The CDR3 loop spans 13 amino acids. CDR3 in amino acids: CATRKRFSDEQFF. CDR3 coding DNA: TGTGCCACCAGAAAGAGGTTTTCGGATGAGCAGTTCTTC.

This clone was detected once. The chain has TRBV5-6 and TRBJ1-2; a weak D match, TRBD1 (6 bases). The germline V gene has CDR1 SGHDT and CDR2 YYEEEE. This CDR3 has 15 residues. Between the trimmed V and J ends, which lost 3 bases and 4 bases, there was a span of 16 bases. The DNA for the CDR3 is TGTGCCAGCAGCTGGTGGGACATCGCAACCTATGGCTACACCTTC. This codes for CASSWWDIATYGYTF.

The chain is built from TRBV4-1 and TRBJ2-7; TRBD1 matches at 7 bases. Trimming removed 3 bases from V and 4 bases from J; junction bases left unmatched: 3. The CDR3 runs to 13 residues. Germline V gene lookup returns CDR1 MGHRA and CDR2 YSYEKL. The CDR3 DNA follows: TGCGCCAGCAGCCATAGGGACAGTTACGAGCAGTACTTC. Translated, it gives CASSHRDSYEQYF.

In this sample, this clone turned up a few times. J is TRBJ1-4 and V is TRBV6-5; D not resolved. The V end was cut by 7 bases, the J end by 5 bases, with 14 bases between. Germline V gene data show CDR1 as MNHEY and CDR2 as SVGAGI. This CDR3 has 14 residues. Written as DNA, the CDR3 is TGTGCCAGCAAGGATGCCGGGGAAAATGAAAAACTGTTTTTT. The encoded protein is CASKDAGENEKLFF.

The chain has TRBV7-3 and TRBJ2-2, with a tentative D call TRBD2 (5 bases). V was trimmed by 6 bases and J by 3 bases, leaving 11 bases between them. Germline loops: CDR1 SGHTA, CDR2 FQGTGA. The CDR3 covers 14 residues. CDR3 DNA: TGTGCCAGCAGTTACCTGGGAGACACCGGGGAGCTGTTTTTT. It is translated as CASSYLGDTGELFF.

This chain uses TRBV12-3 or TRBV12-4 with TRBJ1-2, with a weak D call TRBD1 (6 bases). There are 12 residues in the CDR3. Trimming shortened V by 9 bases and J by 4 bases, and 12 bases separated the two germline ends. The CDR3 region has the DNA TGTGCCAGTAAGGACAGAGCCTATGGCTACACCTTC. Translated, it gives CASKDRAYGYTF.

The rearrangement joins TRBV7-2 to TRBJ1-2, with 7 bases matching TRBD1. The CDR3 covers 14 residues. J was trimmed by 4 bases and V by 4 bases; bases with no gene match: 6. Germline values: CDR1 SGHTA, CDR2 FQGNSA. CDR3 DNA: TGTGCCAGCAGCTCAAGACAGGGCGCCTATGGCTACACCTTC. Amino acids: CASSSRQGAYGYTF.

The chain is built from TRBV11-2 and TRBJ2-3; D call uncertain. Germline V lookup: CDR1 SGHAT, CDR2 FQNNGV. Trimming cost V 1 base and J 2 bases, with 7 bases left between them. CDR3 length: 14 residues. CDR3 in amino acids: CASSLGWATDTQYF. The CDR3 nucleotides are TGTGCCAGCAGCTTAGGCTGGGCCACAGATACGCAGTATTTT.

This chain connects TRBV7-3 to TRBJ2-6; maybe TRBD2 (5 bases). Trimming left V 4 bases short and J 1 base short, with 14 bases between. CDR3 length equals 17 residues. Germline CDR1 is SGHTA and CDR2 is FQGTGA. CDR3: CASSSIPPGSGANVLTF. The CDR3 nucleotides read TGTGCCAGCAGCTCGATCCCACCGGGGTCTGGGGCCAACGTCCTGACTTTC.

This sequence joins TRBV21-1 and TRBJ1-5; TRBD1 reflects the table's D call only, with no check against the DNA. TRBV21-1 is a recognized pseudogene. The CDR3 runs 14 residues. Here the CDR3 reads CASSKARGNQPQHF. The CDR3, as DNA: TGTGCCAGCAGCAAAGCTAGGGGGAATCAGCCCCAGCATTTT.

The CDR3 sequence: CASRPGQSSYEQYF. The CDR3 nucleotides are TGTGCCAGCAGACCGGGACAGAGCTCCTACGAGCAGTACTTC. V usage is TRBV6-5 and J usage is TRBJ2-7; 7 bases map to TRBD1. CDR3 size: 14 residues. J gave up 0 bases and V 6 bases, and 5 bases lay outside the gene matches. Germline V gene sequence: CDR1 MNHEY, CDR2 SVGAGI.

V gene TRBV7-2 combines with J gene TRBJ1-6; no firm D call. V was cut by 3 bases and J by 7 bases, with 10 bases left in between. Germline V gene sequence: CDR1 SGHTA, CDR2 FQGNSA. The CDR3 is made up of 14 amino acids. In DNA, the CDR3 is TGTGCCAGCAGCTTCACACAGCCAAATTCACCCCTCCACTTT. It yields the protein CASSFTQPNSPLHF.

This sequence joins TRBV7-6 and TRBJ2-5, with D perhaps matching TRBD1 (7 bases). This CDR3 contains 17 residues. Germline V gene sequence: CDR1 SGHVS, CDR2 FNYEAQ. V lost 4 bases and J lost 6, with 24 bases in between. CDR3 in amino acids: CASSYPLGQEGTKTQYF. CDR3 bases: TGTGCCAGCAGCTACCCTTTAGGACAGGAGGGCACGAAGACCCAGTACTTC.

This chain connects TRBV30 to TRBJ1-5; possible D gene TRBD1, 6 bases. The germline gives CDR1 GTSNPN, CDR2 SVGIG (reference sequence). V gave up 0 bases and J gave up 1 base, with 10 bases separating them. The CDR3 contains 15 residues. The CDR3 DNA reads as TGTGCCTGGAGTGTTAACAGGGTGAGCAATCAGCCCCAGCATTTT. The encoded protein is CAWSVNRVSNQPQHF.

The genes are TRBV5-1 and TRBJ2-1; 10 bases match TRBD2. Trimming cost V 1 base and J 3 bases; bases outside gene matches: 1. This CDR3 comprises 15 residues. CDR1 and CDR2 (germline): SGHRS, YFSETQ. CDR3 nucleotide sequence: TGCGCCAGCAGCTTGAGCGGGAGGGACTACAATGAGCAGTTCTTC. Residues: CASSLSGRDYNEQFF.